This entry lists 8 T cell receptor beta chains sequenced from one sample in a study of CD4 and CD8 cells across lung adenocarcinoma regions. TCRdb reprocessed the PCR reads with MiXCR, giving one entry per CDR3 protein. Of 4,000 to 5,000 distinct CDR3 sequences in the sample, 40% to 60% were seen once. What was sequenced was CD4+ T cells from the center of a lung tumor. These receptors came from a female donor with lung adenocarcinoma. The CD4 and CD8 labels of this study may be unreliable.

The chain couples TRBV6-1 to TRBJ2-4, with 9 bases that match TRBD1. Trimming removed 0 bases from V and 3 bases from J; junction bases left unmatched: 9. Per the germline V gene, CDR1 is MNHNS and CDR2 is SASEGT. This CDR3 contains 18 residues. Here the CDR3 DNA reads TGTGCCAGCAGTGAAGCAGGGACAGGGCTTTTTGGCAAAAACATTCAGTACTTC. Amino acids: CASSEAGTGLFGKNIQYF.

This clonotype was seen only a few times. This chain links TRBV7-2 with TRBJ2-1; TRBD2 might be the D (6 bases). Trimming took 1 base from V and 2 from J, leaving 9 bases between them. The CDR3 is 15 residues long. Germline-derived CDR1 and CDR2 are SGHTA and FQGNSA. The CDR3 protein is CASSLDGGAYNEQFF. The CDR3 bases are TGTGCCAGCAGCTTAGATGGCGGGGCCTACAATGAGCAGTTCTTC. Based on the CDR3 plus reference TRBV7-2 and TRBJ2-1, the full variable domain is GAGVSQSPSNKVTEKGKDVELRCDPISGHTALYWYRQSLGQGLEFLIYFQGNSAPDKSGLPSDRFSAERTGGSVSTLTIQRTQQEDSAVYLCASSLDGGAYNEQFFGPGTRLTVL.

Within the sample, this clonotype is medium-sized. V usage is TRBV7-2 and J usage is TRBJ2-1; TRBD2 matches at 8 bases. The V and J ends lost 10 bases and 6 bases, in that order; junction bases with no gene match: 11. The CDR3 has 14 residues. The germline V gene encodes CDR1 SGHTA and CDR2 FQGNSA. CDR3 DNA: TGTGCCACTAGAGCGGGAGCTACAACCAATGAGCAGTTCTTC. Translating it yields CATRAGATTNEQFF. The complete variable domain, with remaining parts taken from reference TRBV7-2 and TRBJ2-1, reads GAGVSQSPSNKVTEKGKDVELRCDPISGHTALYWYRQSLGQGLEFLIYFQGNSAPDKSGLPSDRFSAERTGGSVSTLTIQRTQQEDSAVYLCATRAGATTNEQFFGPGTRLTVL.

The V call is TRBV27, the J call TRBJ2-5; perhaps D is TRBD1 or TRBD2 (6 bases each). V was cut by 10 bases and J by 3 bases, with 21 bases left in between. Germline CDR1 is MNHEY and CDR2 is SMNVEV (reference sequence). CDR3 size: 15 residues. CDR3 nucleotide sequence: TGTGCCACCACGCTCGGGGGCCGTGACGAAGAGACCCAGTACTTC. Its protein is CATTLGGRDEETQYF.

V usage is TRBV25-1 and J usage is TRBJ2-1; no reliable D call. Germline CDR1 MGHDK, CDR2 SYGVNS. Trimming pared 4 bases from V and 5 bases from J, leaving 9 bases between. This CDR3 is 13 amino acids long. CDR3 sequence (DNA): TGTGCCAGCAGTGGCAAGGTGCACAATGAGCAGTTCTTC. It translates to CASSGKVHNEQFF.

The chain couples TRBV7-8 to TRBJ2-2, with 9 bases identical to TRBD1. After removal of 4 bases from V and 16 bases from J, the junction contained 25 bases not matched to a gene. The CDR3 spans 18 residues. CDR1 and CDR2 from the germline V gene are SGHVS and FQNEAQ. CDR3 in DNA: TGTGCCAGCAGCTCCTCCGCCTCGGGGGGACAGGGAAGGGGCGTATGGTTTTTT. It yields the protein CASSSSASGGQGRGVWFF.

V is TRBV27 and J is TRBJ2-1; TRBD2 agrees at 13 bases. The tail of the sequence fits TRBJ2-7 better, so the J call may be wrong. This CDR3 has 15 residues. Germline values: CDR1 MNHEY, CDR2 SMNVEV (reference sequence). CDR3 protein: CASSRRLAGGDEQYF. CDR3 nucleotide sequence: TGTGCCAGCAGTCGGCGACTAGCGGGAGGAGACGAGCAGTACTTC.

The rearrangement joins TRBV6-1 to TRBJ2-1, with 12 bases fitting TRBD2. The CDR3 has 15 amino acids. CDR1 and CDR2 (germline): MNHNS, SASEGT. V lost 2 bases, J lost 10 bases, and 6 bases stayed unmatched. The CDR3 bases are TGTGCCAGCAGTGAACGACTAGCGGGAGCGTACGAGCAGTTCTTC. This translates into CASSERLAGAYEQFF.